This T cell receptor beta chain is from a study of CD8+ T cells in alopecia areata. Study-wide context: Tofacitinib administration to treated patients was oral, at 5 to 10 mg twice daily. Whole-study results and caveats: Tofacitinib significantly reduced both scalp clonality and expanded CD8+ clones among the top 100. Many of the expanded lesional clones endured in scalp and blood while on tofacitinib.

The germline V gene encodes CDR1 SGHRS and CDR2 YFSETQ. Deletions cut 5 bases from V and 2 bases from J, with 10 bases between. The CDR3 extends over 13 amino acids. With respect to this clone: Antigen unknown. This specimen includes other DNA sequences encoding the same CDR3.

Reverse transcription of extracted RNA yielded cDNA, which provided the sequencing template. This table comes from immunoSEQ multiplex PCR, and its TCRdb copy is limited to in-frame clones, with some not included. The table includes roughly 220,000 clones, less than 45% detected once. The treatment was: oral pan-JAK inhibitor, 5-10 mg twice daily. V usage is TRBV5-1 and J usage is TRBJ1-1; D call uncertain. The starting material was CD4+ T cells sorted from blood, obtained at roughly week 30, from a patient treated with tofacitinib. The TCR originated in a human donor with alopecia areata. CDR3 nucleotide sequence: TGCGCCAGCAGTCGGACGGGAAACACTGAAGCTTTCTTT. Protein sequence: CASSRTGNTEAFF. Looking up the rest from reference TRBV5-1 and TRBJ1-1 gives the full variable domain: KAGVTQTPRYLIKTRGQQVTLSCSPISGHRSVSWYQQTPGQGLQFLFEYFSETQRNKGNFPGRFSGRQFSNSRSEMNVSTLELGDSALYLCASSRTGNTEAFFGQGTRLTVV.